This T cell receptor beta chain appears in the sequencing data of a study of metastatic and nonmetastatic thyroid tumors. Study-level points and caveats: Reportedly, malignant thyroid tumors had significantly higher TCR beta diversity than benign nodules, in blood and tumor.

Before thyroid surgery, none of the patients had received any treatment. By share, this clone counts as medium-sized. What it binds is unknown. TCRdb re-clonotyped the PCR reads through MiXCR. The sample gives approximately 9,700 clones, more than 25% of which show up once; nearly 5% is in the top ten. The CDR3 spans 11 residues. Germline V gene sequence: CDR1 SEHNR, CDR2 FQNEAQ (reference sequence). V was clipped by 8 bases and J by 6 bases, with 8 bases between them. The sample consisted of tumor tissue. The sequence derives from a female donor with papillary thyroid cancer or a benign thyroid nodule (not recorded which). Some clones in this sample may be carry-over from other donors' samples. The chain recombines TRBV7-9 with TRBJ2-1; the D call may be TRBD1 or TRBD2 (5 bases each). DNA of the CDR3: TGTGCCAGCGGGGGTAGCAATGAGCAGTTCTTC. Its protein product is CASGGSNEQFF.